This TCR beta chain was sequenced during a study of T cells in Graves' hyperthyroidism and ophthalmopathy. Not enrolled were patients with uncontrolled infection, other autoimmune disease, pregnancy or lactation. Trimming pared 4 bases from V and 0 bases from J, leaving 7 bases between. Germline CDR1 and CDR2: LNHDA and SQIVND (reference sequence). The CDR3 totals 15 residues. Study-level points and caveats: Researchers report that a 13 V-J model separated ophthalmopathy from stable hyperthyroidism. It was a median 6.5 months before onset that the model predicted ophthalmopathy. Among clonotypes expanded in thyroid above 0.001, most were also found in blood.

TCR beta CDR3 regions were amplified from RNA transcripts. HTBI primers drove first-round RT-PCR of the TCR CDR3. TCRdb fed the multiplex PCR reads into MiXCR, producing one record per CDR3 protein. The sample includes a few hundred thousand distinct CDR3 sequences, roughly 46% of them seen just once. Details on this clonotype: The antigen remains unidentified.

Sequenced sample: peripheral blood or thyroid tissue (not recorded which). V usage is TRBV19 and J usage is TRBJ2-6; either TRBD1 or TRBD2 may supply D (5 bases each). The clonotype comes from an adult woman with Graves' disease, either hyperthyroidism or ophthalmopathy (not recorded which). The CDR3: CASSRGPSGANVLTF. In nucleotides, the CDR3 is TGTGCCAGTAGTAGGGGACCCTCTGGGGCCAACGTCCTGACTTTC.